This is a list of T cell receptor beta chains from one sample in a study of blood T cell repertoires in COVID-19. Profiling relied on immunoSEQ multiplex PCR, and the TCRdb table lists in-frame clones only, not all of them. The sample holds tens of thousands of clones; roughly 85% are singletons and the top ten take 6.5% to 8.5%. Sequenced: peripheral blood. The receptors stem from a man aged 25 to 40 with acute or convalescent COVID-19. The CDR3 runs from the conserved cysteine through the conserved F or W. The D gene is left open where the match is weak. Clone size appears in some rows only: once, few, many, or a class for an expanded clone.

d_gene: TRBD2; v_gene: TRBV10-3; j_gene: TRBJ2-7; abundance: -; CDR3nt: TGTGCCATCAGCGGGGCGGATAGCGGGGTCTACGAGCAGTACTTC; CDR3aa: CAISGADSGVYEQYF
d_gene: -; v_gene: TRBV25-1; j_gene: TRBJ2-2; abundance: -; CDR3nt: TGTGCCAGCCAGGGTAACACCGGGGAGCTGTTTTTT; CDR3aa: CASQGNTGELFF
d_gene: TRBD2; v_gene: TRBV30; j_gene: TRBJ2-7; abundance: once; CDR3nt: TGTGCCTGGGAGACTAGCGTACCCTACGAGCAGTACTTC; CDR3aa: CAWETSVPYEQYF
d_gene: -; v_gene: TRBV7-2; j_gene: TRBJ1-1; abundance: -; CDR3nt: TGTGCCAGCAGCCCACAGGGATTGGGTGAAGCTTTCTTT; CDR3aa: CASSPQGLGEAFF
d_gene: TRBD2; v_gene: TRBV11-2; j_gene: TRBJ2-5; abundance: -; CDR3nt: TGTGCCAGCAGCTTCTTAGCGGGAGGAGGGCAAGAGACCCAGTACTTC; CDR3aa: CASSFLAGGGQETQYF
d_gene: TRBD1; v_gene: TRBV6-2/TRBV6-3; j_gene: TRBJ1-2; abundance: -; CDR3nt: TGTGCCAGCAGTTATAAGGGGGCGCACGGCTACACCTTC; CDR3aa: CASSYKGAHGYTF
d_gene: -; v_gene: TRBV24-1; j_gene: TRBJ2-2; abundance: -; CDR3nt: TGTGCCACCAGTGATCCTCCGGGGACTGATACTTCGAACACCGGGGAGCTGTTTTTT; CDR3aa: CATSDPPGTDTSNTGELFF
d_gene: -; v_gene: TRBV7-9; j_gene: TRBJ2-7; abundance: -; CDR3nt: TGTGCCAGCAGCTTAGACACCCCCTCCTACGAGCAGTACTTC; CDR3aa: CASSLDTPSYEQYF
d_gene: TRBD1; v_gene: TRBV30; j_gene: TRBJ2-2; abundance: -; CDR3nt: TGTGCCTGGAAAGACAGGGATGTCACCGGGGAGCTGTTTTTT; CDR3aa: CAWKDRDVTGELFF
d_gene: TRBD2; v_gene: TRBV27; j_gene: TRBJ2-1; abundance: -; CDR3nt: TGTGCCAGCAGTTTACCGGGTAGCGGGAGGTACAATGAGCAGTTCTTC; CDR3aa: CASSLPGSGRYNEQFF
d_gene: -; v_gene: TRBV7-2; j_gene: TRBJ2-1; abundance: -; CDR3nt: TGTGCCAGCAGCTTAGGACGCGGGACCAATGAGCAGTTCTTC; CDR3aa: CASSLGRGTNEQFF
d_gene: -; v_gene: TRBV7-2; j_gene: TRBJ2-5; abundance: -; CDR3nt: TGTGCCAGCAGCTTAGGTGGCCCGGGATCGGGAACCCAGTACTTC; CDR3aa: CASSLGGPGSGTQYF
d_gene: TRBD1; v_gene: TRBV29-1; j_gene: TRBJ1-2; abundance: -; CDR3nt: TGCAGTGGCTTCGGGACAGGGAGCGGCTACACCTTC; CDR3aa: CSGFGTGSGYTF
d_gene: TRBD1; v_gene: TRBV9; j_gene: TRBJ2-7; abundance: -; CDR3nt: TGTGCCAGCAGCTTAACCGGGACAGCTCGTGAGCAGTACTTC; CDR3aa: CASSLTGTAREQYF
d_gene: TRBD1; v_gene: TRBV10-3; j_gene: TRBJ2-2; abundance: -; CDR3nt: TGTGCCGGCGGGACAGGGAAGAACACCGGGGAGCTGTTTTTT; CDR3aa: CAGGTGKNTGELFF
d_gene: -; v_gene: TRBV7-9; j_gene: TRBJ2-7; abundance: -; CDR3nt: TGTGCCAGCAGCCTTAGTTCCAGGGGCAAGCAGTACTTC; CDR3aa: CASSLSSRGKQYF
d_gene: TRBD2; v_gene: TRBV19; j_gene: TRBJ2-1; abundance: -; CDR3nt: TGTGCCAGTAGTACCCTTTGGGCTAGCGGGAACAATGAGCAGTTCTTC; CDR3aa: CASSTLWASGNNEQFF
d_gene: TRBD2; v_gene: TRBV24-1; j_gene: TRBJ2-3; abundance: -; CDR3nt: TGTGCCACGGATAGCGGGATCAGCACAGATACGCAGTATTTT; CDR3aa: CATDSGISTDTQYF
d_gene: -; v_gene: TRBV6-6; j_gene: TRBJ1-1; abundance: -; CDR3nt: TGTGCCAGCAGTCCCCCCGGGAGGAACACTGAAGCTTTCTTT; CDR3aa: CASSPPGRNTEAFF
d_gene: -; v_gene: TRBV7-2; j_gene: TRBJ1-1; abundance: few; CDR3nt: TGTGCCAGCAGCACCGGTCCGAACACTGAAGCTTTCTTT; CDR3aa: CASSTGPNTEAFF
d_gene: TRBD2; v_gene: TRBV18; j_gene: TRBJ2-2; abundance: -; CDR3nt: TGTGCCAGCTCGCCAACTAGCGGCTCGAACACCGGGGAGCTGTTTTTT; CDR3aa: CASSPTSGSNTGELFF
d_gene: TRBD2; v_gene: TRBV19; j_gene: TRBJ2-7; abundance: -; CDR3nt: TGTGCCAGTAGTATACCCGGGAGGATGAACGAGCAGTACTTC; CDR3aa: CASSIPGRMNEQYF
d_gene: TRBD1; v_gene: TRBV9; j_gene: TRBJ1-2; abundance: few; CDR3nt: TGTGCCAGCAGCGCCCGCGGGACAGTCGGGAACTATGGCTACACCTTC; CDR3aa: CASSARGTVGNYGYTF
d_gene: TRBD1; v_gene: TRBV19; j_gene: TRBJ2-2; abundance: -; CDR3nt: TGTGCCAGTAGGCGGACAGGGAGAGAGGAGCTGTTTTTT; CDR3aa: CASRRTGREELFF
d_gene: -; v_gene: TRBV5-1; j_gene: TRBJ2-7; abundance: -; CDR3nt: TGCGCCAGCAGCCCCCCGTCAGGGGCCCCACACTTC; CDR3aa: CASSPPSGAPHF
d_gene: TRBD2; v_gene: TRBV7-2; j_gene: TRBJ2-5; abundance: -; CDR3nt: TGTGCCAGCAGCCTCCCAGGACTAGCGTCCTCTCCCCAGTACTTC; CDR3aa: CASSLPGLASSPQYF
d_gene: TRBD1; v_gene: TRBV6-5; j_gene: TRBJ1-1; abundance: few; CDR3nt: TGTGCCAGCAGGGACAGGCCCAACACTGAAGCTTTCTTT; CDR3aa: CASRDRPNTEAFF
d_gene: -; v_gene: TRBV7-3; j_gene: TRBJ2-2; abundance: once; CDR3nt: TGTGCCAGCAGCCTAGATAGCGGCACCGGGGAGCTGTTTTTT; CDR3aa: CASSLDSGTGELFF
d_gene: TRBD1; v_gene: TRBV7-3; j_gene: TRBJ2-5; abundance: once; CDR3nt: TGTGCCAGCAGTAGGGACAGACAAGAGACCCAGTACTTC; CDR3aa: CASSRDRQETQYF
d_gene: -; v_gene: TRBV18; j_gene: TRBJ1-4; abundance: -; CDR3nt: TGTGCCAGCACGACAGGTTCAGGGGAAAAACTGTTTTTT; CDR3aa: CASTTGSGEKLFF
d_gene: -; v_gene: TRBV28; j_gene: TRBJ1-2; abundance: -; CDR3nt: TGTGCCAGCAGCCTGGACAGCCTCGGCTATGGCTACACCTTC; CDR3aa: CASSLDSLGYGYTF
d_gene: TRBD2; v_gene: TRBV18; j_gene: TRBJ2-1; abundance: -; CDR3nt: TGTGCCAGCTCACTGGGACTAGCGTCACGCTACAATGAGCAGTTCTTC; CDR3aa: CASSLGLASRYNEQFF
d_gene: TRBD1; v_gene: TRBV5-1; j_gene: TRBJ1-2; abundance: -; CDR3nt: TGCGCCAGCAGCTTGACCATGGGGACAGTGGTCGATGGCTACACCTTC; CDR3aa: CASSLTMGTVVDGYTF
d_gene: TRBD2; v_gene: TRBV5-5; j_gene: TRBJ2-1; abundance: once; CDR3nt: TGTGCCAGCAGCTTGGCAGCGGGAGAGTCCTACAATGAGCAGTTCTTC; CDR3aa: CASSLAAGESYNEQFF
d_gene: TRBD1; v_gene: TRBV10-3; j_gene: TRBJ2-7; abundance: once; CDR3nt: TGTGCCATCACCCCCCGGGACAGCTCCTACGAGCAGTACTTC; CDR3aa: CAITPRDSSYEQYF
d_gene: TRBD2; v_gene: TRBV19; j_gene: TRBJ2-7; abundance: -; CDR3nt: TGTGCCAGTAGTCGGGCTAGCGGCTCCTACGAGCAGTACTTC; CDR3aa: CASSRASGSYEQYF
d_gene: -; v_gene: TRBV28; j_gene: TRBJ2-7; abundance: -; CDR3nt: TGTGCCAGCAGTTTATACGGGAGCTACGAGCAGTACTTC; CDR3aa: CASSLYGSYEQYF
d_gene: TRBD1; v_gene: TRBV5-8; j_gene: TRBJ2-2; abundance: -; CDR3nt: TGTGCCAGCAGCCGAGACAGGGCGAAATCCGGGGAGCTGTTTTTT; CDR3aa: CASSRDRAKSGELFF
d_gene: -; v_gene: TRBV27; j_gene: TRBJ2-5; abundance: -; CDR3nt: TGTGCCAGCAGTTATAGGACAGAACGTAGGGCTAAGGTGACCCAGTACTTC; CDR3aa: CASSYRTERRAKVTQYF
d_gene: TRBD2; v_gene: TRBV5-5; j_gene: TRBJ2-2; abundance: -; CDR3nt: TGTGCCAGCAGCCAGGCTAGCGGGAGTAGTATCCGGGGAGCTGTTTTT; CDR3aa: CASSQASGSSIRGAVF
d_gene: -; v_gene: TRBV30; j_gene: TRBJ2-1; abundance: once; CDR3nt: TGTGCCTGGAGGCCTACAGGGAGGGGGCAGTTCTTC; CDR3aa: CAWRPTGRGQFF
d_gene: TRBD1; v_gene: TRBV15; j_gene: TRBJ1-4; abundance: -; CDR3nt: TGTGCCACCAGCCGCCCTAGACAGGGTCAGGGTGAAAAACTGTTTTTT; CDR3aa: CATSRPRQGQGEKLFF
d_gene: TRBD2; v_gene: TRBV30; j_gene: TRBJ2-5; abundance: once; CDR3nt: TGTGCCTGGACAGAGGCTAGCGGGACGCGGGAGACCCAGTACTTC; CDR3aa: CAWTEASGTRETQYF
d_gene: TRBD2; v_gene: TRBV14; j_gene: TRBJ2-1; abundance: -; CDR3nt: TGTGCCAGCAGCCCTCTATTGGATGGGGGAGGGCGCTTTGATGAGCAGTTCTTC; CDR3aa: CASSPLLDGGGRFDEQFF